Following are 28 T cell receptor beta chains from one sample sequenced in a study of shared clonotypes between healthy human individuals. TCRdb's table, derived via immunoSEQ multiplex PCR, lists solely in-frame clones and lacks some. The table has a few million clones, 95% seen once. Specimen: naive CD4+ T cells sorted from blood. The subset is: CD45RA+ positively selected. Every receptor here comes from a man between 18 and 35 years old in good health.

The CDR3 sequence is CASSPVQVSGNTIYF. In nucleotides, the CDR3 is TGTGCCAGCTCACCGGTACAGGTCTCTGGAAACACCATATATTTT. The chain is built from TRBV18 and TRBJ1-3; tentative D call: TRBD1 (5 bases). Germline CDR1 is KGHSH and CDR2 is LQKENI. V lost 3 bases and J lost 0, with 9 bases in between. There are 15 residues in the CDR3.

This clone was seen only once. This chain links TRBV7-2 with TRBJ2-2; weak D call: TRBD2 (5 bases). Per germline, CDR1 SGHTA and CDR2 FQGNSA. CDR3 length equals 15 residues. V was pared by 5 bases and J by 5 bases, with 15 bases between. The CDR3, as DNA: TGTGCCAGCAGCCGGGCGGCTAGCTCGACCGGGGAGCTGTTTTTT. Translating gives CASSRAASSTGELFF.

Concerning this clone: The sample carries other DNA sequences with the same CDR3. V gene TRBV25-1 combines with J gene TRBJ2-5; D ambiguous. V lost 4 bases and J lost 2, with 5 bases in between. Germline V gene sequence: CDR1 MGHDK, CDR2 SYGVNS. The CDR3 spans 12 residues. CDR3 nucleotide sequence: TGTGCCAGCAGTGGAACGCAAGAGACCCAGTACTTC. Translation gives CASSGTQETQYF.

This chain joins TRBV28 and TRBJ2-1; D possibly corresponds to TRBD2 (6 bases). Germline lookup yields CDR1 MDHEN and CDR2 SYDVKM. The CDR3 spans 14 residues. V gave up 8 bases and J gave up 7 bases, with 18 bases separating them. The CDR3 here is CASEASRAGNEQFF. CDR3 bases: TGTGCCAGCGAAGCGAGCAGGGCGGGGAATGAGCAGTTCTTC.

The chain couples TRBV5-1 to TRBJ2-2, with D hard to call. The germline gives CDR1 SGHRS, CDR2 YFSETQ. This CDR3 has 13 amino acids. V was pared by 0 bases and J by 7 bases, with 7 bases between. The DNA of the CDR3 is TGCGCCAGCAGCTTGGAGCGCGGCGGGGAGCTGTTTTTT. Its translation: CASSLERGGELFF.

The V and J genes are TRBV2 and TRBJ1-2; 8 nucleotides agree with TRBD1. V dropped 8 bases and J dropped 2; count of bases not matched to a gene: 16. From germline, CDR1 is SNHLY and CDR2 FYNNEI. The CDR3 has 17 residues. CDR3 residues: CASLRAVLDRENYGYTF. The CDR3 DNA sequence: TGTGCCAGCCTTCGTGCAGTCCTGGACAGGGAAAACTATGGCTACACCTTC.

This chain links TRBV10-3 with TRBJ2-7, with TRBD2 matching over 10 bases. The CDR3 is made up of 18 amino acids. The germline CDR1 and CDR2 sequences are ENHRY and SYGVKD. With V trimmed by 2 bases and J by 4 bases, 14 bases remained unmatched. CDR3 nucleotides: TGTGCCATCAGTGAGCGTGGGGTTAGCGGGAGGACTACTTACGAGCAGTACTTC. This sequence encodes CAISERGVSGRTTYEQYF.

The CDR3 reads CAWGSGGAGETQYF. Written as DNA, the CDR3 is TGTGCCTGGGGTAGCGGGGGGGCCGGAGAGACCCAGTACTTC. The chain couples TRBV30 to TRBJ2-5; TRBD2 aligns across 11 bases. The CDR3 spans 14 residues. Germline V gene sequence: CDR1 GTSNPN, CDR2 SVGIG (reference sequence). V lost 5 bases and J lost 4; bases outside the gene matches: 6.

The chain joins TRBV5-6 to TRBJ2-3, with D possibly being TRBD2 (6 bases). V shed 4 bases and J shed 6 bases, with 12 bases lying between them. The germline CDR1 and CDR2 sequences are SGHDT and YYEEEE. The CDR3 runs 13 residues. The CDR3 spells CASSKTRGDTQYF. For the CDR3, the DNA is TGTGCCAGCAGCAAGACTAGAGGTGATACGCAGTATTTT.

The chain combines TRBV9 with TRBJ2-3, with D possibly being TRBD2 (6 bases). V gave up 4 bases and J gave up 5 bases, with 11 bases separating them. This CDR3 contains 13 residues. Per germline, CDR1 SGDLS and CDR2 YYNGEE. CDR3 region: CASSSGVGDTQYF. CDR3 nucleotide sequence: TGTGCCAGCAGCTCGGGGGTGGGAGATACGCAGTATTTT.

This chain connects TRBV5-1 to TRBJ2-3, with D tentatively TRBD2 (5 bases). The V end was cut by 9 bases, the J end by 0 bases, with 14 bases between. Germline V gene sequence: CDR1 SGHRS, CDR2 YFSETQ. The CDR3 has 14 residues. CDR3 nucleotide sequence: TGCGCCACCACCAAGGGCGGGAGCACAGATACGCAGTATTTT. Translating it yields CATTKGGSTDTQYF. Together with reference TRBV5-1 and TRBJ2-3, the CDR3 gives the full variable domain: KAGVTQTPRYLIKTRGQQVTLSCSPISGHRSVSWYQQTPGQGLQFLFEYFSETQRNKGNFPGRFSGRQFSNSRSEMNVSTLELGDSALYLCATTKGGSTDTQYFGPGTRLTVL.

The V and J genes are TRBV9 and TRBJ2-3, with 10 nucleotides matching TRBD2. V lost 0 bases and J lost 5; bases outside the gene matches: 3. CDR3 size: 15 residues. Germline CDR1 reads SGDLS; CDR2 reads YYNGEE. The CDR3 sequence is CASSVASGGGDTQYF. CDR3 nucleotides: TGTGCCAGCAGCGTAGCTAGCGGGGGTGGAGATACGCAGTATTTT.

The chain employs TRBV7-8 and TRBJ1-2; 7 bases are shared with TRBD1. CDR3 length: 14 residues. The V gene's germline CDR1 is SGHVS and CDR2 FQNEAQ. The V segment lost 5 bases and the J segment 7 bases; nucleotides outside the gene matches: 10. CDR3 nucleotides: TGTGCCAGCAGCCATCCAGGGGGTGAGGGTGGCTACACCTTC. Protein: CASSHPGGEGGYTF.

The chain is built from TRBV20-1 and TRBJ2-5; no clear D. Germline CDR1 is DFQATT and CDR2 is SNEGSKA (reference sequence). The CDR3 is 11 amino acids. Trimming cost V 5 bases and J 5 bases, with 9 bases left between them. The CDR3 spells CSAPFFETQYF. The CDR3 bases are TGCAGTGCTCCATTCTTTGAGACCCAGTACTTC.

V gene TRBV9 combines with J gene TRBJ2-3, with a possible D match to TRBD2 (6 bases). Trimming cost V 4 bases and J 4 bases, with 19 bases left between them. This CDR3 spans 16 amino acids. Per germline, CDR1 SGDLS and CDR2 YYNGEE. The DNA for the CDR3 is TGTGCCAGCAGCCCGTGGGGGGAGGCCATATCAGATACGCAGTATTTT. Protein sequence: CASSPWGEAISDTQYF.

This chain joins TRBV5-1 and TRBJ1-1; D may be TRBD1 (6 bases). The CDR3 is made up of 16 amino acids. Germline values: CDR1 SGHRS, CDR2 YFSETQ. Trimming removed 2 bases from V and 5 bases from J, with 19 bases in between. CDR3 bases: TGCGCCAGCAGCTTCCGCTACGACAGGTCCCAAACTGAAGCTTTCTTT. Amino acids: CASSFRYDRSQTEAFF.

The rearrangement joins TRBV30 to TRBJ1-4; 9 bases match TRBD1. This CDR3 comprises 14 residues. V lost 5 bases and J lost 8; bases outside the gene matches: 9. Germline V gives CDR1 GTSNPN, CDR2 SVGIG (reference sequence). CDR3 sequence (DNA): TGTGCCTGGGACCGGGGACAGGGAGGAGAAAAACTGTTTTTT. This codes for CAWDRGQGGEKLFF.

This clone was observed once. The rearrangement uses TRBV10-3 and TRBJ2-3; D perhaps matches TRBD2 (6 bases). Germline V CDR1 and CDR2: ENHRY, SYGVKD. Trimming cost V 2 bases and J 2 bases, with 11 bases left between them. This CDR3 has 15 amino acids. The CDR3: CAISEAGYSTDTQYF. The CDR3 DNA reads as TGTGCCATCAGTGAGGCGGGGTACTCCACAGATACGCAGTATTTT.

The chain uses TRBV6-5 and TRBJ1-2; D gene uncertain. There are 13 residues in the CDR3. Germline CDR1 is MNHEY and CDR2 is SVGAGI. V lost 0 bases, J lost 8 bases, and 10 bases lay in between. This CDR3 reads CASSYSPPGGYTF. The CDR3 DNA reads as TGTGCCAGCAGTTACTCTCCGCCGGGGGGCTACACCTTC.

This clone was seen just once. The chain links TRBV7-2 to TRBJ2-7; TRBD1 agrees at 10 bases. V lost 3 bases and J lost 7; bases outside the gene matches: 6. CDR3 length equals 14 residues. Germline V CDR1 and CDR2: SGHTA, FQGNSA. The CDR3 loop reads CASSLDRGTREQYF. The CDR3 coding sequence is TGTGCCAGCAGCTTGGACAGGGGGACTAGAGAGCAGTACTTC.

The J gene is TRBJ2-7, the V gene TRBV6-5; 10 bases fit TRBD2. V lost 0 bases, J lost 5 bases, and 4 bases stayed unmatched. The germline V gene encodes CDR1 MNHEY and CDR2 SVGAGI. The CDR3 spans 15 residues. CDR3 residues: CASSYSLAGGDEQYF. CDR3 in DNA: TGTGCCAGCAGTTACTCATTAGCGGGAGGTGACGAGCAGTACTTC.

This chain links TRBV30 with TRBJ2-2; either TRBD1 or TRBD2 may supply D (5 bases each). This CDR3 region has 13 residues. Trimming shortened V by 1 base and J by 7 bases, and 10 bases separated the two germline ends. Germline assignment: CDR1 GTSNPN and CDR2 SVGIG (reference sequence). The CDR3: CAWSAMGRGELFF. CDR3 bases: TGTGCCTGGAGTGCAATGGGACGCGGGGAGCTGTTTTTT.

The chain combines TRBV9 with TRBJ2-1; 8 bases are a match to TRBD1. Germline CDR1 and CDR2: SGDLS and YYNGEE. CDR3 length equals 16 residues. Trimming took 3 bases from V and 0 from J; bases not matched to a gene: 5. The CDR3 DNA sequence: TGTGCCAGCAGCGCAAGACAGGGGAGCTCCTACAATGAGCAGTTCTTC. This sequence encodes CASSARQGSSYNEQFF.

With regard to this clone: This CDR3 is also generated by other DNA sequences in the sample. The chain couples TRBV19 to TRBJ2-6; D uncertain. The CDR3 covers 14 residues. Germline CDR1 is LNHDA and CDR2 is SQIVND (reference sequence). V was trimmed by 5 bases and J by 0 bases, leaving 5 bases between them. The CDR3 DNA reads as TGTGCCAGTAGTGCCCTCTCTGGGGCCAACGTCCTGACTTTC. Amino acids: CASSALSGANVLTF.

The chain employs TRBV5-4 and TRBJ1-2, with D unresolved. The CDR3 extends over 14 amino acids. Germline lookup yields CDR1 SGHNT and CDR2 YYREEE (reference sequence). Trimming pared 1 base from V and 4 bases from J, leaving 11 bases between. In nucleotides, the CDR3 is TGTGCCAGCAGCTTGAACCAGGTCACCTATGGCTACACCTTC. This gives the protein CASSLNQVTYGYTF.

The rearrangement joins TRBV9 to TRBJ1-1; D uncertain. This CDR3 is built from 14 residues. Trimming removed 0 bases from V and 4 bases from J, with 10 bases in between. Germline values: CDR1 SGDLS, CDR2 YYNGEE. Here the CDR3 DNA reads TGTGCCAGCAGCGTAGTCGCCCGGGGCACTGAAGCTTTCTTT. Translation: CASSVVARGTEAFF.

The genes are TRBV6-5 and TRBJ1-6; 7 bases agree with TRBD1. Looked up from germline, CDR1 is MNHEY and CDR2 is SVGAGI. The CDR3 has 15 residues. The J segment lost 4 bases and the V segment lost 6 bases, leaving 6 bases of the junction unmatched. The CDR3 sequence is CASSRSTGYNSPLHF. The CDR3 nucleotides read TGTGCCAGCAGCCGTTCGACAGGGTATAATTCACCCCTCCACTTT.

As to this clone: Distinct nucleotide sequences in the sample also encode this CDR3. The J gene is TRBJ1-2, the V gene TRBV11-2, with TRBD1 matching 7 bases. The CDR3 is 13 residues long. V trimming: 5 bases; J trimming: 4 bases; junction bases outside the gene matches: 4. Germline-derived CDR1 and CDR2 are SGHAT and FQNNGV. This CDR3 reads CASSPGQVYGYTF. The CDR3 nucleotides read TGTGCCAGCAGCCCTGGACAGGTCTATGGCTACACCTTC.